The 10 T cell receptor beta chains listed next were all sequenced from one sample in a study of blood T cell repertoires in COVID-19. The protocol was immunoSEQ multiplex PCR, while the TCRdb copy is restricted to in-frame clones and leaves out a portion. The data show under 250,000 clones, with approximately 80% seen just once and 1.3% held by the top ten. Sequencing was done on a sample of PBMCs or T cells enriched from blood (not recorded which). All receptors derive from a woman aged 40 to 49 with acute COVID-19.

V usage is TRBV5-4 and J usage is TRBJ1-1; no firm D call. CDR3 length: 15 residues. The germline gives CDR1 SGHNT, CDR2 YYREEE (reference sequence). V was shortened by 4 bases and J by 1 base, with 14 bases between the two germline ends. CDR3 coding DNA: TGTGCCAGCAGCCCCGGTGGAGTCCAGAACACTGAAGCTTTCTTT. It translates to CASSPGGVQNTEAFF.

The J gene is TRBJ1-5, the V gene TRBV7-2; the D gene is possibly TRBD1 (6 bases). CDR1 and CDR2 (germline): SGHTA, FQGNSA. There are 14 residues in the CDR3. V lost 5 bases and J lost 7, with 15 bases in between. The DNA of the CDR3 is TGTGCCAGCAGCGTACAGGGATTGAGGCAGCCCCAGCATTTT. This gives the protein CASSVQGLRQPQHF.

The chain employs TRBV7-2 and TRBJ1-5; possible D gene TRBD1, 5 bases. CDR3 length: 15 residues. Germline V gives CDR1 SGHTA, CDR2 FQGNSA. V was trimmed by 5 bases and J by 6 bases, leaving 17 bases between them. CDR3 amino acids: CASSPGTRGIQPQHF. For the CDR3, the DNA is TGTGCCAGCAGCCCCGGGACCCGGGGGATTCAGCCCCAGCATTTT.

This clone was observed a handful of times. This chain links TRBV9 with TRBJ1-3; D remains ambiguous. The CDR3 sequence is 12 residues long. V lost 7 bases, J lost 0 bases, and 5 bases lay in between. Germline V gene sequence: CDR1 SGDLS, CDR2 YYNGEE. The CDR3 nucleotides are TGTGCCAGCCAGGCCTCTGGAAACACCATATATTTT. Protein product: CASQASGNTIYF. Full variable domain (remainder filled in from reference TRBV9 and TRBJ1-3): DSGVTQTPKHLITATGQRVTLRCSPRSGDLSVYWYQQSLDQGLQFLIQYYNGEERAKGNILERFSAQQFPDLHSELNLSSLELGDSALYFCASQASGNTIYFGEGSWLTVV.

The V call is TRBV29-1, the J call TRBJ2-7, with D perhaps matching TRBD1 (6 bases). In germline, CDR1 is SQVTM, CDR2 ANQGSEA. Trimming removed 7 bases at V and 6 bases at J, with 13 bases between. This CDR3 comprises 11 residues. The CDR3 coding sequence is TGCAGCGGAGAACAGGGTAGCGAGCAGTACTTC. Amino acid sequence: CSGEQGSEQYF.

J is TRBJ1-2 and V is TRBV15, with 7 bases aligning to TRBD1. The trim removed 0 bases at V and 4 bases at J, leaving 14 bases unmatched. The CDR3 has 18 residues. Looked up from germline, CDR1 is LNHNV and CDR2 is YYDKDF (reference sequence). The CDR3 region has the DNA TGTGCCACCAGCAGAGAGAAGCCGGGACAGAGAAAGTTCTATGGCTACACCTTC. As protein: CATSREKPGQRKFYGYTF. The variable domain in full, completed from reference TRBV15 and TRBJ1-2, reads DAMVIQNPRYQVTQFGKPVTLSCSQTLNHNVMYWYQQKSSQAPKLLFHYYDKDFNNEADTPDNFQSRRPNTSFCFLDIRSPGLGDTAMYLCATSREKPGQRKFYGYTFGSGTRLTVV.

The gene calls are TRBV28 and TRBJ2-2; 11 nucleotides agree with TRBD1. The germline V gene has CDR1 MDHEN and CDR2 SYDVKM. The CDR3 is 17 amino acids. Trimming at V came to 6 bases and at J to 4 bases, leaving 10 bases not matched to a gene. The CDR3 sequence: CASRTGGTGGFTGELFF. The CDR3 DNA reads as TGTGCCAGCAGGACAGGCGGGACAGGGGGTTTCACCGGGGAGCTGTTTTTT.

This chain joins TRBV11-3 and TRBJ2-1, with 10 bases aligning to TRBD2. This CDR3 contains 14 residues. V was clipped by 3 bases and J by 9 bases; unmatched bases: 5. Germline V lookup: CDR1 SGHNT, CDR2 YENEEA. CDR3 nucleotides: TGTGCCAGCAGCTTCGGGCTAGCGGGGGCTGAGCAGTTCTTC. As protein: CASSFGLAGAEQFF.

This clone has just a few counts. The rearrangement joins TRBV5-4 to TRBJ1-1, with 9 bases identical to TRBD1. The CDR3 consists of 15 residues. V dropped 1 base and J dropped 4; count of bases not matched to a gene: 5. Germline-derived CDR1 and CDR2 are SGHNT and YYREEE (reference sequence). CDR3 amino acids: CASSLPGQGVTEAFF. For the CDR3, the DNA is TGTGCCAGCAGCTTGCCGGGACAGGGCGTCACTGAAGCTTTCTTT.

The chain couples TRBV7-9 to TRBJ1-1; D remains unclear. Germline values: CDR1 SEHNR, CDR2 FQNEAQ (reference sequence). The germline V and J ends were trimmed by 2 bases and 6 bases, with 10 bases remaining between them. This CDR3 contains 13 residues. This CDR3 reads CASSLYKEAEAFF. CDR3 bases: TGTGCCAGCAGCTTATATAAGGAGGCTGAAGCTTTCTTT.